Below, one TCR beta chain is given with its context. Antigen specificity is unknown. This sample was included in a study of early T cells in non-severe SARS-CoV-2 infection. Study details: Sequenced material consisted of bulk RNA (from unsorted whole blood), and chains were unpaired. Findings of the study overall: Matching against VDJdb likely underestimated virus-specific expansions, favoring anti-spike CD8.

Unique molecular identifiers (one per individual cDNA molecule) were attached. TCRdb recomputed calls from the 5' RACE reads with MiXCR, one row per CDR3 protein. The repertoire consists of 80,000 or so distinct CDR3 sequences, with about 11% occurring once and the leading ten covering 12%. Per germline, CDR1 MGHRA and CDR2 YSYEKL. V was clipped by 0 bases and J by 5 bases, with 19 bases between them. The CDR3 consists of 17 residues. The receptor's source is an adult who was a healthcare worker with PCR-confirmed SARS-CoV-2 infection or an uninfected control (not recorded which). The sequencing here drew on whole blood, taken at baseline. The J gene is TRBJ2-5, the V gene TRBV4-1; D may be TRBD1 or TRBD2 (5 bases each). The CDR3 protein is CASSQEGVLALGETQYF. DNA for the CDR3: TGCGCCAGCAGCCAAGAGGGGGTATTAGCCCTCGGGGAGACCCAGTACTTC.